The rows below give T cell receptor beta chains drawn from one sample of a study of PD-L1 blockade in urothelial cancer. Profiling relied on immunoSEQ multiplex PCR, and the TCRdb table lists in-frame clones only, not all of them. This sample has roughly 45,000 clones, with approximately 90% found just once. The specimen was PBMCs, collected around atezolizumab (anti-PD-L1) treatment. The receptors shown here come from a woman aged 55-75 years with urothelial cancer. Each CDR3 is given with its conserved first and last residue. The order of the fields is J gene, clone size, V gene, D gene, CDR3 DNA, CDR3 protein. D genes are given only for firm matches. Some rows mark clone size as missing; the rest say once, few, many or name a class of expanded clone.

TRBJ2-1 . TRBV7-6 . TGTGCCAGCAGCTTAGGTGGGACAACGGAGAGCTCCTACAATGAGCAGTTCTTC CASSLGGTTESSYNEQFF
TRBJ1-5 . TRBV4-3 TRBD1 TGCGCCAGCAGCCAAGATTGGGGACAGGGCAATCAGCCCCAGCATTTT CASSQDWGQGNQPQHF
TRBJ2-1 . TRBV28 . TGTGCCAGCAGTTTAATGGGTCTAGCGACTTACAATGAGCAGTTCTTC CASSLMGLATYNEQFF
TRBJ2-3 . TRBV29-1 . TGCAGCGCCCGCCCTCCAGCAAAAAAGGAGACAGATACGCAGTATTTT CSARPPAKKETDTQYF
TRBJ2-2 few TRBV7-3 . TGTGCCAGCAGCCCGTCCAGGAACACCGGGGAGCTGTTTTTT CASSPSRNTGELFF
TRBJ2-7 . TRBV2 . TGTGCCAGCAGTGGGGGTTTCAGGACTGGCTACGAGCAGTACTTC CASSGGFRTGYEQYF
TRBJ2-1 . TRBV4-3 . TGCGCCAGCAGCCAATTCCATTACAATGAGCAGTTCTTC CASSQFHYNEQFF
TRBJ2-2 . TRBV19 . TGTGCCAGTAGTACCATAGCGGCGAACACCGGGGAGCTGTTTTTT CASSTIAANTGELFF
TRBJ2-3 . TRBV6-6 . TGTGCCGCAGGGGTTAGGGACCGAGATACGCAGTATTTT CAAGVRDRDTQYF
TRBJ2-1 . TRBV28 TRBD1 TGTGCCAGCACCCCCGACAGGGGGCGCTTAGCGGGACAGGATGAGCAGTTCTTC CASTPDRGRLAGQDEQFF
TRBJ2-1 . TRBV18 TRBD2 TGTGCCAGCGTCTCCCTAGCGGGGGGCCTTAATGAGCAGTTCTTC CASVSLAGGLNEQFF
TRBJ2-7 . TRBV18 TRBD1 TGTGCCAGCTCAGCCACAGGGGGGACCTACGAGCAGTACTTC CASSATGGTYEQYF
TRBJ2-2 . TRBV9 . TGTGCCAGCAGCGTAGAACAGAGTTACACCGGGGAGCTGTTTTTT CASSVEQSYTGELFF
TRBJ2-5 . TRBV28 . TGTGCCAGCAGTTCTAGCGGAGGGGGGGAGACCCAGTACTTC CASSSSGGGETQYF
TRBJ2-3 . TRBV28 TRBD2 TGTGCCAGCAGTTTATCATGGACTAGCGGGAGGATGTTGGGGGGTCAGTATTTT CASSLSWTSGRMLGGQYF
TRBJ2-5 once TRBV5-1 TRBD1 TGCGCCAGCAGCAGGGGACAGGGGGCGATGGGAAAAGAGACCCAGTACTTC CASSRGQGAMGKETQYF
TRBJ2-7 . TRBV19 . TGTGCCAGTAGTATACGGACTTTTGACTACGAGCAGTACTTC CASSIRTFDYEQYF
TRBJ2-1 . TRBV7-8 TRBD2 TGTGCCAGCAGCTTAGTTGGCGGGGGGCTTGATGAGCAGTTCTTC CASSLVGGGLDEQFF